This T cell receptor (beta chain) was sequenced for a study of T-cell reconstitution after alpha-beta-depleted transplantation in children. Findings and caveats of the study: Surviving recipient T cells and thymic progenitors produced the high day-60 TCRbeta diversity seen in some patients. Several hundred expanded graft clones reportedly were the source of alpha-beta T cells about two months after transplant. A year had passed since transplant, and T-cell counts and diversity by then came mostly from newly produced T cells.

Of note for this clonotype: What it binds is unknown.

Unique molecular identifiers were built into the TCRbeta library. TCRdb re-derived calls from the PCR reads in MiXCR, one entry per CDR3 protein. This table has 250,000 to 400,000 distinct CDR3 sequences, roughly 21% appearing once. With V trimmed by 5 bases and J by 7 bases, 6 bases remained unmatched. CDR3 length: 14 amino acids. This clonotype originated in a male patient younger than 18 who had a stem cell transplant for acute lymphoblastic leukemia, so the T cells may come from the graft donor. The sample consisted of PBMCs, mostly from graft donor cells, taken 180 days after TCRalphabeta/CD19-depleted stem cell transplant. The chain employs TRBV12-3 or TRBV12-4 and TRBJ2-2, with 8 positions matching TRBD1. The CDR3 loop reads CASSQGATVGELFF. CDR3 DNA: TGTGCCAGCAGTCAGGGGGCGACCGTCGGGGAGCTGTTTTTT.